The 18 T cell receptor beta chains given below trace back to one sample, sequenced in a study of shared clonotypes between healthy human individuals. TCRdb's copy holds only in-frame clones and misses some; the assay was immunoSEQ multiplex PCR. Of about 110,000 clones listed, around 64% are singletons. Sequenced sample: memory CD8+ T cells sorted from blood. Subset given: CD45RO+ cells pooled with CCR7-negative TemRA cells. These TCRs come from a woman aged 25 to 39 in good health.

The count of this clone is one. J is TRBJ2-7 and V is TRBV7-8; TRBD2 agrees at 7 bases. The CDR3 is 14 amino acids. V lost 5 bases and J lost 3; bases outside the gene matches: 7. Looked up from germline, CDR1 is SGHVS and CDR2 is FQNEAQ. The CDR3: CASSRRLALYEQYF. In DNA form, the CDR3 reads TGTGCCAGCAGCCGCCGACTAGCCCTCTACGAGCAGTACTTC.

The CDR3 DNA sequence: TGTGCCAGCAGCCACCGTGAAGGGGGCGACTATGGCTACACCTTC. This codes for CASSHREGGDYGYTF. The chain joins TRBV4-2 to TRBJ1-2; 7 nucleotides align to TRBD1. Germline CDR1 is LGHNA and CDR2 is YNFKEQ. This CDR3 has 15 residues. With V trimmed by 3 bases and J by 3 bases, 7 bases remained unmatched.

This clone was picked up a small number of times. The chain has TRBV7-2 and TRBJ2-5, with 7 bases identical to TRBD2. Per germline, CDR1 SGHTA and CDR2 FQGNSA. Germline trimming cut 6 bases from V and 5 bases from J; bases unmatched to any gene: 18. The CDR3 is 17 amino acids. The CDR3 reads CASRDQMAGLTRETQYF. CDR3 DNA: TGTGCCAGCAGAGACCAAATGGCGGGACTAACCCGGGAGACCCAGTACTTC.

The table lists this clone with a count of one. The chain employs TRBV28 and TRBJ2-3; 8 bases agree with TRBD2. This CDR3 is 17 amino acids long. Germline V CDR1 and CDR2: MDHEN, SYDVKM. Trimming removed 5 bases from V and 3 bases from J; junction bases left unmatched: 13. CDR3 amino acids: CASSPYSREGPTDTQYF. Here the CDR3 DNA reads TGTGCCAGCAGTCCCTATTCCCGGGAGGGTCCTACAGATACGCAGTATTTT.

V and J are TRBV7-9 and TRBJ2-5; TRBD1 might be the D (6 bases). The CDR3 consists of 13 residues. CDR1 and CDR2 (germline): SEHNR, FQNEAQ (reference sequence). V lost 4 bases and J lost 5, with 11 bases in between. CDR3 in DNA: TGTGCCAGCAGCTACCATAGGGGGGAGACCCAGTACTTC. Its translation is CASSYHRGETQYF.

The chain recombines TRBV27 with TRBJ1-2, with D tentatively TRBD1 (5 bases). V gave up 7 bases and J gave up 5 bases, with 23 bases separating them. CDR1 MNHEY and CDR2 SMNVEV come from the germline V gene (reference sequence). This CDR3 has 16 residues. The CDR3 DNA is TGTGCCAGCAACGATAAGGGGCGGGATTTTATTTATGGCTACACCTTC. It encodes CASNDKGRDFIYGYTF.

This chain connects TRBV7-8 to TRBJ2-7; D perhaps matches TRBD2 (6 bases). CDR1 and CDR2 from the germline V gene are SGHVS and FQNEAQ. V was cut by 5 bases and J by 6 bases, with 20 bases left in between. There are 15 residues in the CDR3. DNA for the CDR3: TGTGCCAGCAGCCGACAAGCGGGTGGGTATGGCGAGCAGTACTTC. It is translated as CASSRQAGGYGEQYF.

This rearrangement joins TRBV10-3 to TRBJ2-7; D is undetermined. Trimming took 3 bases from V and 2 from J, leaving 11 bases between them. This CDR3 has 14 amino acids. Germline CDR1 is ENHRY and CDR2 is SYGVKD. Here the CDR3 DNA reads TGTGCCATCAGTGACTGGCCCAATACCTACGAGCAGTACTTC. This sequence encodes CAISDWPNTYEQYF.

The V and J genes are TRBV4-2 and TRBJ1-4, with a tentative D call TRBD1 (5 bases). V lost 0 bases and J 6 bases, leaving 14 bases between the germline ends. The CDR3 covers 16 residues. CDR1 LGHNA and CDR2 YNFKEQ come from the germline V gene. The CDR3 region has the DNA TGTGCCAGCAGCCAAGAAACGGGGCGATTAGATGAAAAACTGTTTTTT. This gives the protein CASSQETGRLDEKLFF.

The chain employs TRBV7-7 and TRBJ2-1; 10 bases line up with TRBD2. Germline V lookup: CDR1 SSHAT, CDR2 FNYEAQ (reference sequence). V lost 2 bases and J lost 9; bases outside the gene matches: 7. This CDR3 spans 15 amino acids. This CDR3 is CASSLILAGPGEQFF. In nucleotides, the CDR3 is TGTGCCAGCAGCTTAATACTAGCGGGGCCAGGTGAGCAGTTCTTC.

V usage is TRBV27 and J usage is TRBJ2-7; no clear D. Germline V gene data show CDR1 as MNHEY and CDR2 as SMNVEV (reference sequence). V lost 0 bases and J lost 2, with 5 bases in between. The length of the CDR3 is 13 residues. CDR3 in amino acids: CASSLSKTYEQYF. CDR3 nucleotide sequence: TGTGCCAGCAGTTTATCGAAAACCTACGAGCAGTACTTC.

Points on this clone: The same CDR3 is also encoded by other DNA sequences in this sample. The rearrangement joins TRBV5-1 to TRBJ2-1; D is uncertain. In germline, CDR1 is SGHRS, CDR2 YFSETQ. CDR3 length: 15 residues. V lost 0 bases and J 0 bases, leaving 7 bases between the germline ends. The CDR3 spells CASSLDSSSYNEQFF. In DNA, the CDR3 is TGCGCCAGCAGCTTGGATAGCAGCTCCTACAATGAGCAGTTCTTC.

The CDR3, as DNA: TGTGCCAGCAGTGAATCTAGGGCGGTCCAAGAGACCCAGTACTTC. Translating it yields CASSESRAVQETQYF. The chain employs TRBV25-1 and TRBJ2-5; D is unclear. V was shortened by 1 base and J by 1 base, with 10 bases between the two germline ends. CDR1 MGHDK and CDR2 SYGVNS come from the germline V gene. This CDR3 contains 15 residues.

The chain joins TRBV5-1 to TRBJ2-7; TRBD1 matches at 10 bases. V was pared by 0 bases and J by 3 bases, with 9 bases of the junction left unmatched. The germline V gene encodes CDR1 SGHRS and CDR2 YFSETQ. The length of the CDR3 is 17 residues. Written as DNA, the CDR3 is TGCGCCAGCAGCTTGGGGCCGACAGGGGGCAAAATCTACGAGCAGTACTTC. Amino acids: CASSLGPTGGKIYEQYF.

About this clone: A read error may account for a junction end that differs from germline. CDR3 bases: TGTGCCAGCACTTTAAGACAATCGAACACCGGGGAGCTGTTTTTT. It specifies CASTLRQSNTGELFF. The J gene is TRBJ2-2, the V gene TRBV28; no definite D call. Germline V gene data show CDR1 as MDHEN and CDR2 as SYDVKM. The CDR3 extends over 15 amino acids.

This CDR3 is CASSHRGANQPQHF. For the CDR3, the DNA is TGTGCCAGCAGCCACAGGGGAGCCAATCAGCCCCAGCATTTT. This rearrangement joins TRBV2 to TRBJ1-5; 7 bases map to TRBD1. This CDR3 has 14 amino acids. J gave up 3 bases and V 6 bases, and 5 bases lay outside the gene matches. The germline V gene encodes CDR1 SNHLY and CDR2 FYNNEI.

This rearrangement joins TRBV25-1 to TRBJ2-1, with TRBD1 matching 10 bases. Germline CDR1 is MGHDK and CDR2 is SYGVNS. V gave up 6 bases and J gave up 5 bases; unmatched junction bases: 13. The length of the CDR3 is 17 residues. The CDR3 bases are TGTGCCAGCAGCCCAAGAGGATGGGACAGGGGAGACAATGAGCAGTTCTTC. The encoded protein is CASSPRGWDRGDNEQFF. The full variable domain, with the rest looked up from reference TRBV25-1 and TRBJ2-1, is EADIYQTPRYLVIGTGKKITLECSQTMGHDKMYWYQQDPGMELHLIHYSYGVNSTEKGDLSSESTVSRIRTEHFPLTLESARPSHTSQYLCASSPRGWDRGDNEQFFGPGTRLTVL.

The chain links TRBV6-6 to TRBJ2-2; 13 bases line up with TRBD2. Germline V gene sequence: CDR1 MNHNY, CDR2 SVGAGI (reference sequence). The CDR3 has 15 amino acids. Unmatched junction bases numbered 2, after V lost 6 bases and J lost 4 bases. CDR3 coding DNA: TGTGCCAGCAGCGGACTAGCGGGAGCCACCGGGGAGCTGTTTTTT. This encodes CASSGLAGATGELFF.